This TCR beta chain derives from a study of shared clonotypes between healthy human individuals. Across the whole study: Researchers assigned three CD4 naive, three CD4 memory, two CD8 naive and one CD8 memory plate to each donor.

Using immunoSEQ multiplex PCR, the repertoire was profiled, and TCRdb retains in-frame clones only, with some absent. The sample shows around 940,000 clones, over 75% of them seen only once. This clone was counted once. This TCR was sampled from a man in his late teens or twenties in good health. Sequenced input: memory CD4+ T cells sorted from blood. The subset is: CD45RA-negative fraction.

The DNA of the CDR3 is TGCGCCAGCAGCTTGCAGACAGGGCCAGGGGATACGCAGTATTTT. This encodes CASSLQTGPGDTQYF. The chain combines TRBV5-1 with TRBJ2-3, with TRBD1 identical over 7 bases. V lost 1 base to trimming and J lost 6 bases; unmatched junction nucleotides: 8. CDR3 length: 15 residues. Germline V gene data show CDR1 as SGHRS and CDR2 as YFSETQ.